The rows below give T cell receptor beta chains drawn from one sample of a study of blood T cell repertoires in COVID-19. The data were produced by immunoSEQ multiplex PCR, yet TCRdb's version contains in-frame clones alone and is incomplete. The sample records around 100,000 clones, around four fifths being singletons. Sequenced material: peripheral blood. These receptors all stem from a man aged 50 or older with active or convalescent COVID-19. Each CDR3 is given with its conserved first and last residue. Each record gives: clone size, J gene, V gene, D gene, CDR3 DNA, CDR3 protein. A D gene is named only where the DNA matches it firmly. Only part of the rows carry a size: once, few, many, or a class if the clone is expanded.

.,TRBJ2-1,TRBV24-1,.,TGTGCCACCAGTGACCCCGTAAGAGGTCCCTACAATGAGCAGTTCTTC,CATSDPVRGPYNEQFF
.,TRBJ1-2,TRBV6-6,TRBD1,TGTGCCAGCAGTTACTCGAGACAGGGGAACTATGGCTACACCTTC,CASSYSRQGNYGYTF
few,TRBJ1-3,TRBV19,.,TGTGCCAGTAGTACCCCGTCAGACTCTGGAAACACCATATATTTT,CASSTPSDSGNTIYF
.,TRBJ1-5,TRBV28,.,TGTGCCAGCAGTTTCCGAGAGGGGGGGGCGCGCCGTCAGCCCCAGCATTTT,CASSFREGGARRQPQHF
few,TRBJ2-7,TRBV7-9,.,TGTGCCAGCAGCTTTGAGAATACCGCCTACGAGCAGTACTTC,CASSFENTAYEQYF
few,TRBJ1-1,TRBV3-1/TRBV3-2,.,TGTGCCAGCAGCCAAGATCGGGGGAGGCTTTTTAGCACTGAAGCTTTCTTT,CASSQDRGRLFSTEAFF
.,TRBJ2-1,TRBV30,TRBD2,TGTGCCTGGAGTGGGGGACTAGCGGGAGGAAGCTACAATGAGCAGTTCTTC,CAWSGGLAGGSYNEQFF
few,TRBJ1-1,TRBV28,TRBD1,TGTGCCAGCAGTTTATGGACAGGGGCTATGAACACTGAAGCTTTCTTT,CASSLWTGAMNTEAFF
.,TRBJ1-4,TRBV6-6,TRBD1,TGTGCCAGCAGCCGACAGGGCCCAAATGAAAAACTGTTTTTT,CASSRQGPNEKLFF
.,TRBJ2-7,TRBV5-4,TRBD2,TGTGCCAGCAGCCCGGGACTAGCGGATTACTACGAGCAGTACTTC,CASSPGLADYYEQYF
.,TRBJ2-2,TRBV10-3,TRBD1,TGTGCCAGCAAGGGACAGGACACCACCGGGGAGCTGTTTTTT,CASKGQDTTGELFF
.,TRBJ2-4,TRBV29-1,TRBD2,TGCAGCGTTGCGGGAGGTCCCAAAAACATTCAGTACTTC,CSVAGGPKNIQYF
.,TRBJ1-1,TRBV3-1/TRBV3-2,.,TGTGCCAGCAGCGATCAGGGCCGCGAAGCTTTCTTT,CASSDQGREAFF
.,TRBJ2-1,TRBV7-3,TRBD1,TGTGCCAGCAGCTCCGGGACAGGGTCCAATGAGCAGTTCTTC,CASSSGTGSNEQFF
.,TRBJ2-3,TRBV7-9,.,TGTGCCAGCAGCAAATCAGGGGAGGATACGCAGTATTTT,CASSKSGEDTQYF
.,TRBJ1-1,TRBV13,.,TGTGCCAGCACCCAGGGGAACACTGAAGCTTTCTTT,CASTQGNTEAFF
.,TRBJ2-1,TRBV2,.,TGTGCCAGCAGTGATCCTAGCTCCTACAATGAGCAGTTCTTC,CASSDPSSYNEQFF
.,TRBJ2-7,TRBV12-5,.,TGTGCTAGTGGTTTGGCTCGAGACGGTGGGCCAGGTCGGGAGAGCTCCTACGAGCAGTACTTC,CASGLARDGGPGRESSYEQYF
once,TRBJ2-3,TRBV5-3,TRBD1,TGTGCCAGAAGACCGCACAAGGGACAGGCAACAGATACGCAGTATTTT,CARRPHKGQATDTQYF
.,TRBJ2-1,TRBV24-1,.,TGTGCCACCAGTCAGAGCGGACGAAATGAGCAGTTCTTC,CATSQSGRNEQFF